This is a list of T cell receptor beta chains from one sample in a study of shared clonotypes between healthy human individuals. Generated by immunoSEQ multiplex PCR, the TCRdb table keeps only in-frame clones and is missing some. The data contain 2 million to 3 million clones, roughly 93% of them singletons. Sequences were obtained from naive CD4+ T cells from PBMCs. These receptors were collected from a man between 18 and 29 years old in good health. Some clones in this sample may be carry-over from other donors' samples. Each CDR3 is given with its conserved first and last residue. D genes are given only for firm matches. Size tells how often a clone was seen (once, few, many) or the class of an expanded clone, and some rows leave it out.

size: -
D: TRBD2
J: TRBJ2-7
V: TRBV7-2
DNA: TGTGCCAGCAGCTTAGTGGGGACTAGCGGGGGATACGAGCAGTACTTC
CDR3: CASSLVGTSGGYEQYF

size: once
D: -
J: TRBJ2-5
V: TRBV7-2
DNA: TGTGCCGGCAGCCCCCCAGGGAGCCAAGAGACCCAGTACTTC
CDR3: CAGSPPGSQETQYF

size: -
D: -
J: TRBJ2-7
V: TRBV7-9
DNA: TGTGCCAGCAGCTCCCAGTTATGGCGGAATAACACCTACGAGCAGTACTTC
CDR3: CASSSQLWRNNTYEQYF

size: -
D: TRBD2
J: TRBJ2-5
V: TRBV27
DNA: TGTGCCAGCAGTTCACTAGCGGGAGGGCCTTTAGGGGAGACCCAGTACTTC
CDR3: CASSSLAGGPLGETQYF

size: -
D: TRBD2
J: TRBJ2-1
V: TRBV4-2
DNA: TGTGCCAGCAGCCAAGAGGTCAGCGGGAGCAGGAATGAGCAGTTCTTC
CDR3: CASSQEVSGSRNEQFF

size: -
D: TRBD1
J: TRBJ1-3
V: TRBV6-5
DNA: TGTGCCAGCAGTTACTCGGGCAGGGGGCGGAACACCATATATTTT
CDR3: CASSYSGRGRNTIYF

size: -
D: -
J: TRBJ2-1
V: TRBV28
DNA: TGTGCCAGCAGTTTTGGGCAGCCCTACAATGAGCAGTTCTTC
CDR3: CASSFGQPYNEQFF

size: -
D: -
J: TRBJ1-5
V: TRBV30
DNA: TGTGCCTGGAGTGACAGAACAAATCAGCCCCAGCATTTT
CDR3: CAWSDRTNQPQHF

size: -
D: -
J: TRBJ1-2
V: TRBV30
DNA: TGTGCCTGGAGTCCCCGGCTAGATGGCTACACCTTC
CDR3: CAWSPRLDGYTF

size: -
D: -
J: TRBJ2-4
V: TRBV28
DNA: TGTGCCAGCAGAATTTCGCCGGGTATTCAGTACTTC
CDR3: CASRISPGIQYF

size: -
D: -
J: TRBJ1-5
V: TRBV5-4
DNA: TGTGCCAGCACCGCCGTGGGTCAGCCCCAGCATTTT
CDR3: CASTAVGQPQHF

size: -
D: -
J: TRBJ1-4
V: TRBV7-2
DNA: TGTGCCAGCAGCTTAGGCGCCGGGGAAAAACTGTTTTTT
CDR3: CASSLGAGEKLFF

size: -
D: -
J: TRBJ1-5
V: TRBV28
DNA: TGTGCCAGCAGTTCGACCCGACAGGGCAATCAGCCCCAGCATTTT
CDR3: CASSSTRQGNQPQHF

size: -
D: -
J: TRBJ2-3
V: TRBV6-1
DNA: TGTGCCAGCACCGAGCAGGGGAGCACAGATACGCAGTATTTT
CDR3: CASTEQGSTDTQYF

size: -
D: -
J: TRBJ2-7
V: TRBV7-2
DNA: TGTGCCAGCAGCCTAACAGGGTACGAGCAGTACTTC
CDR3: CASSLTGYEQYF

size: -
D: -
J: TRBJ2-1
V: TRBV7-9
DNA: TGTGCCAGCAGCCTGGTTAGCTCCTACAATGAGCAGTTCTTC
CDR3: CASSLVSSYNEQFF

size: once
D: TRBD2
J: TRBJ2-1
V: TRBV29-1
DNA: TGCAGCGTTGAAGGACTAGCGGGAGCAGGGCTCAATGAGCAGTTCTTC
CDR3: CSVEGLAGAGLNEQFF

size: -
D: -
J: TRBJ2-7
V: TRBV11-2
DNA: TGTGCCAGCAGCTTAGATAGGGAGCAGTACTTC
CDR3: CASSLDREQYF

size: -
D: -
J: TRBJ1-5
V: TRBV2
DNA: TGTGCCAGCAGCAGTGCCCCCGGGGGGAATCAGCCCCAGCATTTT
CDR3: CASSSAPGGNQPQHF

size: -
D: -
J: TRBJ1-5
V: TRBV4-2
DNA: TGTGCCAGCAGCCAAGGAAAAGGGGGGAGTCAGCCCCAGCATTTT
CDR3: CASSQGKGGSQPQHF

size: -
D: -
J: TRBJ2-7
V: TRBV10-3
DNA: TGTGCCATCGGACAGTTGTACGAGCAGTACTTC
CDR3: CAIGQLYEQYF

size: once
D: TRBD2
J: TRBJ2-1
V: TRBV10-1
DNA: TGCGCCAGCAGTGAAAGCGGGACCCCCTACAATGAGCAGTTCTTC
CDR3: CASSESGTPYNEQFF

size: once
D: -
J: TRBJ2-7
V: TRBV5-6
DNA: TGTGCCAGCAGCTTGGTTGGCAGGGGGGACTACGAGCAGTACTTC
CDR3: CASSLVGRGDYEQYF

size: -
D: TRBD1
J: TRBJ2-7
V: TRBV6-5
DNA: TGTGCCAGCAGTTTGACAGGGTTCTCCTACGAGCAGTACTTC
CDR3: CASSLTGFSYEQYF

size: -
D: -
J: TRBJ1-2
V: TRBV7-2
DNA: TGTGCCAGCAGCTTAGGGACAGTTGGTGGGTATGGCTACACCTTC
CDR3: CASSLGTVGGYGYTF

size: -
D: TRBD2
J: TRBJ2-7
V: TRBV5-1
DNA: TGCGCCAGCAGCTACTTAGCGGGAGTCAACACCGAGCAGTACTTC
CDR3: CASSYLAGVNTEQYF

size: few
D: -
J: TRBJ1-1
V: TRBV5-1
DNA: TGCGCCAGCAGCTTGGACAACACTGAAGCTTTCTTT
CDR3: CASSLDNTEAFF

size: -
D: -
J: TRBJ2-7
V: TRBV28
DNA: TGTGCCAGCAAAATCCCGGGACCAGTCTACGAGCAGTACTTC
CDR3: CASKIPGPVYEQYF

size: -
D: TRBD2
J: TRBJ2-1
V: TRBV15
DNA: TGTGCCACCAGCGACGAGGCGGGAGGGCTAGCCTCCGCCTCCTACAATGAGCAGTTCTTC
CDR3: CATSDEAGGLASASYNEQFF

size: once
D: TRBD2
J: TRBJ2-7
V: TRBV10-3
DNA: TGTGCCATCACCGAGGGGCTAGCGGGAGGGCGGCCCTACGAGCAGTACTTC
CDR3: CAITEGLAGGRPYEQYF

size: -
D: -
J: TRBJ1-3
V: TRBV7-6
DNA: TGTGCCAGCAGCCCGCAGGAGTCTGGAAACACCATATATTTT
CDR3: CASSPQESGNTIYF